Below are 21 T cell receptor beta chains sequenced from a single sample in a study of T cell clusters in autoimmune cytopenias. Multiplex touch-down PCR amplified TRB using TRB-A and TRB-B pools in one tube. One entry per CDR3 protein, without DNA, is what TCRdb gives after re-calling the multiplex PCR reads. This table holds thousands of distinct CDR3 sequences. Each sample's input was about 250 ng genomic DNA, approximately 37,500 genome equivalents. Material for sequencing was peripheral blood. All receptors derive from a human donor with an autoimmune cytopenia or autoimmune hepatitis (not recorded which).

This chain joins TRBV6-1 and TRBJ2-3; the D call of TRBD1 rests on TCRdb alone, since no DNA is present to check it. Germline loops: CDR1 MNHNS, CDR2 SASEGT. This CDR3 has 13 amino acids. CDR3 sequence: CASSGQGTDTQYF.

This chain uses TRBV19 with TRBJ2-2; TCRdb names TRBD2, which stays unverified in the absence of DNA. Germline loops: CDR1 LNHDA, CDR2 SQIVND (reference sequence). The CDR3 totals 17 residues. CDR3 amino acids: CASSRELAGGPPGELFF. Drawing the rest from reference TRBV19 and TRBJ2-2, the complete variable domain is DGGITQSPKYLFRKEGQNVTLSCEQNLNHDAMYWYRQDPGQGLRLIYYSQIVNDFQKGDIAEGYSVSREKKESFPLTVTSAQKNPTAFYLCASSRELAGGPPGELFFGEGSRLTVL.

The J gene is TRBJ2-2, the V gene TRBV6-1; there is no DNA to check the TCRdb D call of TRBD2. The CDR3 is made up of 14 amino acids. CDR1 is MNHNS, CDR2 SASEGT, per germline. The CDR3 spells CALGWGGDTGELFF.

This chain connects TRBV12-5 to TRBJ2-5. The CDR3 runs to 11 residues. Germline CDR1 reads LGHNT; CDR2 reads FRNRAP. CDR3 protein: CASGVQETQYF.

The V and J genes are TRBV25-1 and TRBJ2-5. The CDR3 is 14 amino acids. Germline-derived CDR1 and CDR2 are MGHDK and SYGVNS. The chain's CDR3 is CASSDLNFWETQYF.

CDR3 sequence: CASSLQGQFGGYTF. The chain is built from TRBV28 and TRBJ1-2; TCRdb designates TRBD1, a call that cannot be tested without DNA. Germline-derived CDR1 and CDR2 are MDHEN and SYDVKM. The CDR3 loop spans 14 amino acids.

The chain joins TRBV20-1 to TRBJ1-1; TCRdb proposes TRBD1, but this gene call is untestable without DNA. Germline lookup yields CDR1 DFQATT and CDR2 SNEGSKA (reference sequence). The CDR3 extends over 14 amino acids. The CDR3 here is CSARDGGGSTEAFF.

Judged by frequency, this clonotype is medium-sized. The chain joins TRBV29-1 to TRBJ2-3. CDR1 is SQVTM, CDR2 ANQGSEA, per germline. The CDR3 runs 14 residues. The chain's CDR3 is CSVESLSSTDTQYF.

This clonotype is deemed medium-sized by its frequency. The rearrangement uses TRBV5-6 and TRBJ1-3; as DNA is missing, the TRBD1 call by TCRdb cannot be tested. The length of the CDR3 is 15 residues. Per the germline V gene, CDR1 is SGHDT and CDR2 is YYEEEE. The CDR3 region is CASSFRGFSGNTIYF.

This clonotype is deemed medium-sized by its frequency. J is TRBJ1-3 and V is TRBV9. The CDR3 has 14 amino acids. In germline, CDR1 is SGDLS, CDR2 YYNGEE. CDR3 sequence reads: CASSVNTDRKTIYF.

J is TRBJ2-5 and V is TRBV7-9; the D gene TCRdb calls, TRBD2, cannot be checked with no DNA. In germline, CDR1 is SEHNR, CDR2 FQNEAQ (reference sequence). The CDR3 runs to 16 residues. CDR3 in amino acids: CASSPGGASWRETQYF.

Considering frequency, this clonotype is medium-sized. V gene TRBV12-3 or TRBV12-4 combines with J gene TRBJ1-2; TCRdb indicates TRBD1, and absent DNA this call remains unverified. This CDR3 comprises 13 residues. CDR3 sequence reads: CASRGDSDYGYTF.

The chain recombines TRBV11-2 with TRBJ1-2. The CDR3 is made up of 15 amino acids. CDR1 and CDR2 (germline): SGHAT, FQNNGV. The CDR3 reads CASSLGGQANYGYTF. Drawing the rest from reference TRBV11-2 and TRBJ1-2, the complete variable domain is EAGVAQSPRYKIIEKRQSVAFWCNPISGHATLYWYQQILGQGPKLLIQFQNNGVVDDSQLPKDRFSAERLKGVDSTLKIQPAKLEDSAVYLCASSLGGQANYGYTFGSGTRLTVV.

The CDR3 loop reads CSARQGGEKLFF. The gene calls are TRBV20-1 and TRBJ1-4; no DNA is available, so the TRBD1 call from TCRdb remains unchecked. Germline V gene lookup returns CDR1 DFQATT and CDR2 SNEGSKA (reference sequence). The CDR3 is 12 amino acids.

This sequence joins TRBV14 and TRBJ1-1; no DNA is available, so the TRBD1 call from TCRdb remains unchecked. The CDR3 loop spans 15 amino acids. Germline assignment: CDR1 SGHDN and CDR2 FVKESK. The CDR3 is CASSQGPGQTNEAFF. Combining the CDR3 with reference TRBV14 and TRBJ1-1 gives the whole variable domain EAGVTQFPSHSVIEKGQTVTLRCDPISGHDNLYWYRRVMGKEIKFLLHFVKESKQDESGMPNNRFLAERTGGTYSTLKVQPAELEDSGVYFCASSQGPGQTNEAFFGQGTRLTVV.

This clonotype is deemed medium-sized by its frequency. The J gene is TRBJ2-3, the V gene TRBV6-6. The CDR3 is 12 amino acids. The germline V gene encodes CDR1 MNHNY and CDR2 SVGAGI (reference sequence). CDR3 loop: CASSYMADTQYF.

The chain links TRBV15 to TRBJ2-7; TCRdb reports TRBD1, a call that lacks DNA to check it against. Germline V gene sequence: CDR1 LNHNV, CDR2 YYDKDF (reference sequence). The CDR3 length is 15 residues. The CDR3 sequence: CATSRDSQGLGEQYF. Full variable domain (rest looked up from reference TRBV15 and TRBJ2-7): DAMVIQNPRYQVTQFGKPVTLSCSQTLNHNVMYWYQQKSSQAPKLLFHYYDKDFNNEADTPDNFQSRRPNTSFCFLDIRSPGLGDTAMYLCATSRDSQGLGEQYFGPGTRLTVT.

CDR3 loop: CASRTGVVPYEQYF. The chain combines TRBV25-1 with TRBJ2-7; TCRdb's D call, TRBD1, is unchecked because there is no DNA. In germline, CDR1 is MGHDK, CDR2 SYGVNS. The CDR3 loop spans 14 amino acids.

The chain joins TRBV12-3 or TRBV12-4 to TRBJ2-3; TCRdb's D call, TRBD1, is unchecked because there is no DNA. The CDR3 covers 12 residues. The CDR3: CAGGTGPDTQYF.

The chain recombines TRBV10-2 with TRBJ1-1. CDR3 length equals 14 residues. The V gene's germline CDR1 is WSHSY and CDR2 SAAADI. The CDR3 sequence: CASSDYGEGTEAFF.

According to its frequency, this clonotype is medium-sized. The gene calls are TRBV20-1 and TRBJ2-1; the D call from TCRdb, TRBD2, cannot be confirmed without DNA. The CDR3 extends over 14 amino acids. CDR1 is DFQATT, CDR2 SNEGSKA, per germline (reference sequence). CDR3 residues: CSARDLAGGYEQFF.